The T cell receptor (beta chain) described here comes from a study of monozygotic twins with inflammatory bowel disease. Study results and caveats: Differing T cell subtypes remained indistinguishable.

A note on this clonotype: What it binds is unknown.

Every single donor had an approximately 2.7 ml blood sample drawn. The length of the CDR3 is 14 residues. Each UMI, carrying a 6-nucleotide sample barcode, came from template switching. TCRdb re-called the 5' RACE reads and shows each CDR3 protein once, DNA omitted. Recorded for this sample: 150,000 to 200,000 distinct CDR3 sequences. The V gene is TRBV12-3 or TRBV12-4, the J gene TRBJ2-4; the TRBD1 assignment by TCRdb is unverifiable without DNA. This sequence originates from a human donor with ulcerative colitis or Crohn's disease, or a healthy co-twin of an affected twin (not recorded which). Sequencing was done on a sample of blood. CDR3 residues: CASSPQGYKNMQYF.